The T cell receptor beta chain described here comes from a study of human T cells and chemical hapten exposure. Many counts were recorded for this clonotype. TCRdb re-derived calls from the RACE reads in MiXCR, one entry per CDR3 protein. The sample has fewer than 140,000 distinct CDR3 sequences; around 12% are singletons. Germline V gene lookup returns CDR1 SGHTA and CDR2 FQGNSA. The CDR3 runs 16 residues. V was pared by 7 bases and J by 6 bases, with 14 bases of the junction left unmatched. Time point indicated: pre-sensitization, week 0. Treatment reported: therapeutic diphenylcyclopropenone sensitization with weekly scalp DPC.

Source: whole blood, taken in connection with sensitization to the hapten diphenylcyclopropenone (DPC). This receptor was obtained from a woman between 50 and 59 years old with alopecia areata. Some clones in this sample may be carry-over from other donors' samples. V is TRBV7-2 and J is TRBJ2-1; TRBD1 agrees at 8 bases. The CDR3 is CASNPPQGDLGNEQFF. The CDR3 DNA reads TGTGCCAGCAACCCTCCACAGGGGGACCTGGGCAATGAGCAGTTCTTC.